What follows are 9 T cell receptor beta chains derived from one specimen sequenced in a study of OX40 agonist ivuxolimab in advanced cancers. This table comes from immunoSEQ multiplex PCR, and its TCRdb copy is limited to in-frame clones, with some not included. The sample carries roughly 20,000 clones, about 80% recorded once. The sequencing here drew on CD4+ or CD8+ T cells sorted from blood, taken in a trial of the OX40 agonist ivuxolimab. Every receptor here comes from an adult with an advanced solid tumor such as melanoma, head and neck, liver or kidney cancer.

The V gene is TRBV28, the J gene TRBJ1-5, with D uncertain. V shed 1 base and J shed 6 bases, with 19 bases lying between them. The length of the CDR3 is 17 residues. Germline assignment: CDR1 MDHEN and CDR2 SYDVKM. The CDR3 here is CASSLLEQWGSGQPQHF. In DNA form, the CDR3 reads TGTGCCAGCAGTTTATTGGAGCAATGGGGAAGCGGTCAGCCCCAGCATTTT.

The chain combines TRBV6-6 with TRBJ1-5; D not resolved. The V and J ends lost 6 bases and 8 bases respectively, with 11 bases between them. CDR3 length: 12 amino acids. From germline, CDR1 is MNHNY and CDR2 SVGAGI (reference sequence). CDR3 bases: TGTGCCAGCAGCAGCGTGGGTGAGCCCCAGCATTTT. Amino acid sequence: CASSSVGEPQHF.

In its sample, this clone was seen a few times. The CDR3 nucleotides read TGTGCCAGCAGTCAGGGACTAGAGTTGAATGAGCAGTTCTTC. This gives the protein CASSQGLELNEQFF. The chain carries TRBV6-1 and TRBJ2-1; TRBD2 agrees at 8 bases. The CDR3 length is 14 residues. The V gene end was trimmed by 5 bases and the J gene end by 7 bases; junction bases not matched to a gene: 7. Germline-derived CDR1 and CDR2 are MNHNS and SASEGT.

The CDR3 protein is CASSVDRVGNQPQHF. CDR3 bases: TGTGCCAGCAGTGTGGACAGGGTGGGCAATCAGCCCCAGCATTTT. The chain is built from TRBV6-1 and TRBJ1-5, with 8 bases fitting TRBD1. CDR1 is MNHNS and CDR2 is SASEGT in the germline V gene. V trimming: 4 bases; J trimming: 2 bases; junction bases outside the gene matches: 4. The CDR3 covers 15 residues.

The CDR3: CASSLGRSYQPQHF. The CDR3 region has the DNA TGTGCCAGCAGCTTGGGAAGGTCTTATCAGCCCCAGCATTTT. The chain combines TRBV5-6 with TRBJ1-5; D remains unclear. V dropped 0 bases and J dropped 5 bases, with 9 bases sitting between them. The CDR3 covers 14 residues. Germline CDR1 reads SGHDT; CDR2 reads YYEEEE.

This clone appeared a single time. The J gene is TRBJ2-4, the V gene TRBV28; TRBD1 is a possible D gene (5 bases). The V gene's germline CDR1 is MDHEN and CDR2 SYDVKM. The CDR3 has 14 residues. V lost 5 bases, J lost 13 bases, and 21 bases lay in between. CDR3 nucleotides: TGTGCCAGCAGTACCAGGGTTGCCCCTGGTCGACAGTACTTC. It is translated as CASSTRVAPGRQYF.

The J gene is TRBJ1-2, the V gene TRBV6-6; TRBD1 is a possible D gene (5 bases). Trimming removed 5 bases from V and 5 bases from J, with 15 bases in between. Germline CDR1 reads MNHNY; CDR2 reads SVGAGI (reference sequence). This CDR3 has 14 residues. CDR3 nucleotides: TGTGCCAGCAGTCCCGAGGTCAGGGATTATGGCTACACCTTC. Amino acid sequence: CASSPEVRDYGYTF.

V usage is TRBV6-5 and J usage is TRBJ2-3; D is perhaps TRBD1 (6 bases). CDR1 and CDR2 (germline): MNHEY, SVGAGI. The ends were cut back, 4 bases at V and 6 bases at J, with 17 bases in the middle. The CDR3 sequence is 15 residues long. The CDR3 reads CASSSLTGLADTQYF. The CDR3 DNA sequence: TGTGCCAGCAGTTCCCTGACAGGACTTGCGGATACGCAGTATTTT.

This chain links TRBV4-2 with TRBJ2-5; 11 bases agree with TRBD2. Germline lookup yields CDR1 LGHNA and CDR2 YNFKEQ. V shed 6 bases and J 2 bases; nucleotides not matched to a gene: 8. This CDR3 comprises 16 residues. CDR3 coding DNA: TGTGCCAGCAGACACACTAGCGGGAGAGGACAAGAGACCCAGTACTTC. Its translation: CASRHTSGRGQETQYF.